This T cell receptor beta chain was identified during a study of cytomegalovirus exposure and HLA in healthy donors. Study summary: Early release data held 85 million or so unique TCRs from HLA-typed donors.

General study findings and limits: Most TCR beta V segments were productive about 87% or about 30% of the time in an earlier analysis.

In the PCR, 60 Vbeta and 13 Jbeta primers were used. The table came from immunoSEQ multiplex PCR; TCRdb's copy has only in-frame clones and leaves some out. Here the sample spans about 160,000 clones, over 65% being singletons. Unmatched junction bases numbered 1, after V lost 3 bases and J lost 3 bases. CDR3 length equals 14 residues. Germline V gives CDR1 SEHNR, CDR2 FQNEAQ (reference sequence). This clone was counted a few times. Antigen unknown. The sequencing input was PBMCs. The sequence came from a woman in her thirties or forties in good health and CMV-seronegative. The chain couples TRBV7-9 to TRBJ1-2; TRBD1 aligns across 10 bases. The CDR3 reads CASSFGQGDYGYTF. The CDR3 nucleotides are TGTGCCAGCAGCTTCGGACAGGGGGACTATGGCTACACCTTC.